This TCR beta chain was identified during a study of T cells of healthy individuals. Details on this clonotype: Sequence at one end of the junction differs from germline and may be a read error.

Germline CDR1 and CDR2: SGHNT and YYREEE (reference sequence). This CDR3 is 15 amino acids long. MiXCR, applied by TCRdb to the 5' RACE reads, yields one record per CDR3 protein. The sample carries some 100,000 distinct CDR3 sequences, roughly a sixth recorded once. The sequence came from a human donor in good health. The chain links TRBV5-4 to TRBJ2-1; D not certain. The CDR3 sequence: CASSLGLLGTMVEFF. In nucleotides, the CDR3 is TGTGCCAGCAGTTTGGGTCTCCTGGGTACAATGGTGGAGTTCTTC. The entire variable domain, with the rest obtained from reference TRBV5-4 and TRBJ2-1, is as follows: ETGVTQSPTHLIKTRGQQVTLRCSSQSGHNTVSWYQQALGQGPQFIFQYYREEENGRGNFPPRFSGLQFPNYSSELNVNALELDDSALYLCASSLGLLGTMVEFFGPGTRLTVL.